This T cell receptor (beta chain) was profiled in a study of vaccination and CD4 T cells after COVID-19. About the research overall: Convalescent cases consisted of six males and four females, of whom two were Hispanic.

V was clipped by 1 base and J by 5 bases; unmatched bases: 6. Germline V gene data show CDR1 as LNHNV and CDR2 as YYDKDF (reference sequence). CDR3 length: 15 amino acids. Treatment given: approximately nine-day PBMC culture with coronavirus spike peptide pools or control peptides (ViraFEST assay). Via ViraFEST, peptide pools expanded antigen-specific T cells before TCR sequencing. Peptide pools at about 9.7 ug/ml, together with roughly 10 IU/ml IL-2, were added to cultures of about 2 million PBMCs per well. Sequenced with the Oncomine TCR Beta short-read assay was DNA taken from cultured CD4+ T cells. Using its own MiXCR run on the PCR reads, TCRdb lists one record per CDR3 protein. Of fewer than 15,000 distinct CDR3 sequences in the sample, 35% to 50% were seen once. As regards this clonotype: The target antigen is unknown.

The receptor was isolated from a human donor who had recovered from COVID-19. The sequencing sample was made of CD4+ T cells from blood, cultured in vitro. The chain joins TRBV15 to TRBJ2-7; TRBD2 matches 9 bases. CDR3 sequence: CATSRGASGNNEQYF. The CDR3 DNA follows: TGTGCCACCAGCAGAGGGGCTAGCGGGAACAACGAGCAGTACTTC.